These T cell receptor beta chains were read from a single sample in a study of radiation and T cells in renal cell carcinoma. Generated by immunoSEQ multiplex PCR, the TCRdb table keeps only in-frame clones and is missing some. The profile shows about 9,300 clones, roughly 65% of them singletons. Sample: tumor tissue, taken from a patient whose treatment included radiotherapy and nephrectomy. The receptors here all came from a woman between 50 and 59 years old with renal cell carcinoma. CDR3s include the opening cysteine and the closing phenylalanine or tryptophan. A D gene is named only where the DNA matches it firmly. Where a row states a size, it is once, few, many or the class of an expanded clone; other rows omit it.

D gene,clone size,V gene,J gene,CDR3 protein,CDR3 DNA
NA,few,TRBV9,TRBJ1-3,CASSTDSPFSGNTIYF,TGTGCCAGCAGCACGGACAGCCCGTTCTCTGGAAACACCATATATTTT
NA,NA,TRBV6-5,TRBJ2-7,CASSYKGPSSYEQYF,TGTGCCAGCAGTTATAAGGGGCCCAGCTCCTACGAGCAGTACTTC
NA,NA,TRBV7-9,TRBJ1-1,CASSTGNTEAFF,TGTGCCAGCAGCACAGGGAACACTGAAGCTTTCTTT
NA,few,TRBV6-6,TRBJ2-1,CASSYEMSSYNEQFF,TGTGCCAGCAGTTACGAGATGAGCTCCTACAATGAGCAGTTCTTC
TRBD2,few,TRBV10-3,TRBJ2-7,CAISKEAGVVSDEQYF,TGTGCCATCAGTAAAGAAGCGGGAGTGGTATCCGACGAGCAGTACTTC
NA,NA,TRBV19,TRBJ1-6,CASSIDSDASYNSPLHF,TGTGCCAGTAGTATAGACTCCGATGCCTCCTATAATTCACCCCTCCACTTT
NA,few,TRBV9,TRBJ1-5,CASSVDGAGQPQHF,TGTGCCAGCAGCGTAGATGGGGCAGGGCAGCCCCAGCATTTT
NA,few,TRBV10-1,TRBJ1-3,CASNPPLGQTSGNTIYF,TGCGCCAGCAACCCCCCCCTAGGACAGACCTCTGGAAACACCATATATTTT
NA,NA,TRBV7-2,TRBJ1-5,CASSSYSNQPQHF,TGTGCCAGCAGTTCATATAGCAATCAGCCCCAGCATTTT
NA,NA,TRBV4-3,TRBJ2-6,CASSQLSSDSGANVLTF,TGCGCCAGCAGCCAGCTATCTAGCGACTCTGGGGCCAACGTCCTGACTTTC
TRBD2,NA,TRBV11-2,TRBJ2-7,CASSQTSGISYEQYF,TGTGCCAGCAGCCAGACTAGCGGGATCTCCTACGAGCAGTACTTC
NA,NA,TRBV5-6,TRBJ2-2,CASSLGGGNTGELFF,TGTGCCAGCAGCTTAGGGGGAGGGAACACCGGGGAGCTGTTTTTT
NA,NA,TRBV7-2,TRBJ2-7,CASSLDYTSYEQYF,TGTGCCAGCAGCTTAGACTACACTTCCTACGAGCAGTACTTC
TRBD1,once,TRBV7-2,TRBJ1-5,CASSQTGVQPQHF,TGTGCCAGCAGCCAGACAGGGGTTCAGCCCCAGCATTTT
NA,few,TRBV6-1,TRBJ2-5,CASHPNLQETQYF,TGTGCCAGCCATCCGAACCTCCAAGAGACCCAGTACTTC
NA,once,TRBV5-4,TRBJ2-6,CASSQDPWGANVLTF,TGTGCCAGCAGCCAGGACCCCTGGGGGGCCAACGTCCTGACTTTC
NA,few,TRBV2,TRBJ2-5,CASTQSGETQYF,TGTGCCAGCACTCAATCTGGGGAGACCCAGTACTTC
TRBD2,NA,TRBV5-1,TRBJ2-5,CASSSGTSKETQYF,TGCGCCAGCAGCAGCGGGACTAGCAAAGAGACCCAGTACTTC
NA,medium-sized,TRBV10-2,TRBJ1-1,CASSDSGENTEAFF,TGCGCCAGCAGTGATAGTGGGGAGAACACTGAAGCTTTCTTT
TRBD1,NA,TRBV6-5,TRBJ1-1,CASRTGETEAFF,TGTGCCAGCCGGACAGGGGAGACTGAAGCTTTCTTT
TRBD1,NA,TRBV6-4,TRBJ2-7,CASIIRDSPSYEQYF,TGTGCCAGCATCATCCGGGACAGTCCCTCCTACGAGCAGTACTTC
NA,few,TRBV10-1,TRBJ2-1,CASSHKGDEQFF,TGCGCCAGCAGCCATAAGGGGGATGAGCAGTTCTTC
TRBD1,NA,TRBV9,TRBJ1-1,CASSPGQGRPEAFF,TGTGCCAGCAGTCCGGGACAGGGTAGGCCTGAAGCTTTCTTT
NA,NA,TRBV7-2,TRBJ1-4,CASSLMRGETNEKLFF,TGTGCCAGCAGCTTGATGAGGGGGGAAACTAATGAAAAACTGTTTTTT
NA,NA,TRBV5-1,TRBJ2-7,CASSVGTPTYEQYF,TGCGCCAGCAGCGTCGGGACCCCTACCTACGAGCAGTACTTC
TRBD1,NA,TRBV6-5,TRBJ1-3,CASSLDRDPGNTIYF,TGTGCCAGCAGTCTAGACAGGGACCCTGGAAACACCATATATTTT
NA,NA,TRBV13,TRBJ1-1,CASSFHSQEVAFF,TGTGCCAGCAGCTTTCACAGTCAAGAGGTAGCTTTCTTT
TRBD1,NA,TRBV5-4,TRBJ2-2,CASSWTGGPTGELFF,TGTGCCAGCAGCTGGACAGGGGGTCCCACCGGGGAGCTGTTTTTT
NA,few,TRBV7-2,TRBJ1-2,CASSPIGAGYTF,TGTGCCAGCAGCCCCATCGGGGCTGGCTACACCTTC
TRBD1,once,TRBV5-5,TRBJ1-2,CASSWTGTGNNGYTF,TGTGCCAGCAGCTGGACCGGGACAGGGAATAATGGCTACACCTTC
NA,NA,TRBV11-2,TRBJ1-1,CASSLVRANTEAFF,TGTGCCAGCAGCTTAGTCAGGGCGAACACTGAAGCTTTCTTT
NA,NA,TRBV6-6,TRBJ2-1,CASSSHRDGNEQFF,TGTGCCAGCAGTTCACACCGGGACGGTAATGAGCAGTTCTTC
TRBD1,NA,TRBV29-1,TRBJ2-7,CSAGQGPSYEQYF,TGCAGCGCCGGACAGGGGCCCTCCTACGAGCAGTACTTC
NA,NA,TRBV6-5,TRBJ2-2,CASSKAGTGELFF,TGTGCCAGCAGTAAAGCAGGGACCGGGGAGCTGTTTTTT
NA,NA,TRBV7-9,TRBJ2-5,CASNPAQGPQETQYF,TGTGCCAGCAACCCGGCGCAGGGGCCTCAAGAGACCCAGTACTTC
NA,NA,TRBV7-2,TRBJ2-7,CASRPGLSSYEQYF,TGTGCCAGCAGACCCGGGTTAAGCTCCTACGAGCAGTACTTC
TRBD2,NA,TRBV19,TRBJ2-7,CASSTGLAGNRYEQYF,TGTGCCAGTAGTACCGGACTAGCGGGAAATCGTTACGAGCAGTACTTC
NA,NA,TRBV7-2,TRBJ2-7,CASSSSSYEQYF,TGTGCCAGCAGCTCTAGCTCCTACGAGCAGTACTTC
NA,NA,TRBV9,TRBJ2-7,CASSAQQGTSYEQYF,TGTGCCAGCAGCGCCCAACAGGGAACATCCTACGAGCAGTACTTC
NA,NA,TRBV6-4,TRBJ2-6,CASSHRAASGANVLTF,TGTGCCAGCTCACACAGGGCGGCTTCTGGGGCCAACGTCCTGACTTTC
TRBD1,once,TRBV6-4,TRBJ1-6,CASSRDRDGSPLHF,TGTGCCAGCAGCAGGGACAGGGATGGTTCACCCCTCCACTTT
NA,NA,TRBV6-5,TRBJ1-2,CASRPGQIYGYTF,TGTGCCAGCAGGCCCGGACAGATCTATGGCTACACCTTC
NA,NA,TRBV6-1,TRBJ2-3,CASSEVQPGGTDTQYF,TGTGCCAGCAGTGAAGTCCAGCCTGGGGGCACAGATACGCAGTATTTT
NA,NA,TRBV6-1,TRBJ2-5,CASSGGGAQETQYF,TGTGCCAGCAGTGGAGGGGGGGCGCAAGAGACCCAGTACTTC
NA,NA,TRBV9,TRBJ1-2,CASSVLSRANYGYTF,TGTGCCAGCAGCGTGTTGAGCAGAGCTAACTATGGCTACACCTTC
NA,NA,TRBV19,TRBJ2-1,CASSIPALASNEQFF,TGTGCCAGTAGTATACCCGCCCTAGCCAGCAATGAGCAGTTCTTC
NA,NA,TRBV6-5,TRBJ1-2,CASSYSGLGPYGYTF,TGTGCCAGCAGTTACTCCGGATTAGGGCCCTATGGCTACACCTTC
TRBD2,NA,TRBV5-5,TRBJ2-7,CASSWGLEFDEQYF,TGTGCCAGCAGCTGGGGACTAGAATTCGACGAGCAGTACTTC
NA,NA,TRBV9,TRBJ1-1,CASSVDATPGTEAFF,TGTGCCAGCAGCGTAGATGCGACTCCAGGGACTGAAGCTTTCTTT
NA,once,TRBV6-1,TRBJ1-5,CASSPSEAAQPQHF,TGTGCCAGCAGTCCCAGTGAGGCTGCTCAGCCCCAGCATTTT
TRBD1,NA,TRBV5-1,TRBJ2-7,CASSGGTGASREQYF,TGCGCCAGCAGCGGAGGGACAGGGGCCTCTAGGGAGCAGTACTTC
NA,NA,TRBV5-4,TRBJ2-7,CASSLGLGGYEQYF,TGTGCCAGCAGCTTGGGCTTGGGGGGTTACGAGCAGTACTTC
NA,NA,TRBV5-4,TRBJ1-5,CASSFGGLNQPQHF,TGTGCCAGCAGCTTTGGCGGCCTCAATCAGCCCCAGCATTTT
TRBD1,NA,TRBV10-2,TRBJ2-1,CASSSQRRTGAREQFF,TGCGCCAGCAGCTCACAACGGAGGACAGGCGCAAGGGAGCAGTTCTTC